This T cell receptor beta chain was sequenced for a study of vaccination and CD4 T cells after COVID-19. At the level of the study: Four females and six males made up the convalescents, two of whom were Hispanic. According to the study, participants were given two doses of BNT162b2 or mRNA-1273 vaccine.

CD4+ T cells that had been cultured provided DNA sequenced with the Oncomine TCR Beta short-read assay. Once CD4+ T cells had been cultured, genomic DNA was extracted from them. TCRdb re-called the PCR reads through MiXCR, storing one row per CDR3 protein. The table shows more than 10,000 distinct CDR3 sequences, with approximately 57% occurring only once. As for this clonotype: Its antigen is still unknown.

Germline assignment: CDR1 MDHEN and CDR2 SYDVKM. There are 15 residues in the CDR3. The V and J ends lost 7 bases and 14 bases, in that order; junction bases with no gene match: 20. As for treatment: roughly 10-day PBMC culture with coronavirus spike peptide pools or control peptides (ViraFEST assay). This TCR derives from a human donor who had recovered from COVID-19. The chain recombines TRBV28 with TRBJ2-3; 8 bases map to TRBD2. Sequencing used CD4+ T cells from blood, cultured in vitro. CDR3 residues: CASTSFSAGEETLYF. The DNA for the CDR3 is TGTGCCAGCACTTCTTTTTCAGCGGGAGAGGAGACATTGTATTTT.